Given below is one T cell receptor beta chain in context. Its antigen is unidentified. CDR3 length: 13 residues. The data derive from a study of T cells in localized non-small cell lung cancer. Generated by immunoSEQ multiplex PCR, the TCRdb table keeps only in-frame clones and is missing some. The repertoire holds 25,000 to 30,000 clones, about 80% seen once, with roughly 5.5% in the top ten. Whole-study results and caveats: Heterogeneity remains possible, as sequencing covered one tumor region only. Adjacent lung was found to contain a median roughly 58 of the top 100 tumor clones. Elevated circulating T cell density in blood was associated with longer overall survival.

The receptor was derived from a man between 35 and 75 years old with stage III lung adenocarcinoma. Here the sequenced sample was peripheral blood mononuclear cells, taken before any cancer treatment. V usage is TRBV21-1 and J usage is TRBJ2-1. TRBV21-1 is described as a pseudogene. The DNA for the CDR3 is TGTGCCAGCAGCAACAGAGCCTACAATGAGCAGTTCTTC. It codes for CASSNRAYNEQFF.